The count of the clone carrying this T cell receptor (beta chain) is one. The data were taken from a study of shared clonotypes between healthy human individuals. For the study at large: The study used three CD4 naive, three CD4 memory, two CD8 naive and one CD8 memory plate per donor.

Only in-frame clones appear in the TCRdb table, and some are missing; sequencing was by immunoSEQ multiplex PCR. The table shows 85,000 to 100,000 clones, with approximately 70% occurring only once. What was sequenced was memory CD8+ T cells sorted from blood. Subset described: CD45RO+ cells pooled with CCR7-negative TemRA cells. This clonotype was sampled from a young man in good health.

The CDR3 region has the DNA TGTGCCAGCAGCAACTTGGGACAGGGTTATGAAGTGACCCAGTACTTC. This codes for CASSNLGQGYEVTQYF. This chain uses TRBV21-1 with TRBJ2-5; the table's D call, TRBD1, was not checked against the DNA. TRBV21-1 is designated a pseudogene. This CDR3 spans 16 amino acids.